A single TCR beta chain is shown here with its context. The sample carries other DNA sequences with the same CDR3. This sample was included in a study of blood T cell repertoires in COVID-19. Authors' processing steps: Amplification with reference gene primers provided the estimates of nucleated cell counts. Sequencing was performed with immunoSEQ multiplex PCR; in TCRdb, only in-frame clones are kept and a portion is missing. V and J calls and clone size follow that table, whereas D and trimming were derived from the DNA. The sample consists of 350,000 to 450,000 clones, roughly nine tenths of them appearing once. Adults between roughly 18 and 89 years of age took part from about 24 US areas. Assignments of participants to cohorts depended upon their own reported clinical history. The TCR originated in a young man who had recovered from COVID-19. Sequenced sample: PBMCs or T cells enriched from blood (not recorded which).

The CDR3 here is CASRRDSNQPQHF. In DNA, the CDR3 is TGTGCCAGCCGCCGGGATAGCAATCAGCCCCAGCATTTT. The rearrangement uses TRBV28 and TRBJ1-5; D ambiguous. Per the germline V gene, CDR1 is MDHEN and CDR2 is SYDVKM. This CDR3 has 13 amino acids. V was clipped by 8 bases and J by 0 bases, with 8 bases between them.